This T cell receptor (beta chain) is drawn from a study of T-cell memory formation after mild COVID-19. Constant-segment primers and 5'RACE yielded cDNA libraries for TCR alpha and TCR beta, each carrying sample barcodes and UMIs. TCRdb itself ran the 5' RACE reads through MiXCR, one entry per CDR3 protein. The sample consists of more than 300,000 distinct CDR3 sequences, 14% of them appearing once. The study, taken as a whole, reports: A balance of CD4 and CD8 characterized clones contracting day 15 to 85, whereas later expanders leaned CD4+.

This clonotype was recorded a few times. Its antigen is unknown. The clonotype was recovered from a man in his late teens or twenties who had mild COVID-19 (a few samples of this study predate the infection). Cell type and time point are not known. The sample consisted of PBMCs or a T cell subset sorted from them (not recorded which).

CDR3 residues: CASSGQADQPQHF. CDR3 DNA sequence: TGTGCCAGCAGTGGACAGGCGGATCAGCCCCAGCATTTT. The chain has TRBV7-2 and TRBJ1-5; 7 bases match TRBD1. Germline-derived CDR1 and CDR2 are SGHTA and FQGNSA. Trimming cost V 6 bases and J 5 bases; bases outside gene matches: 4. The CDR3 loop spans 13 amino acids.